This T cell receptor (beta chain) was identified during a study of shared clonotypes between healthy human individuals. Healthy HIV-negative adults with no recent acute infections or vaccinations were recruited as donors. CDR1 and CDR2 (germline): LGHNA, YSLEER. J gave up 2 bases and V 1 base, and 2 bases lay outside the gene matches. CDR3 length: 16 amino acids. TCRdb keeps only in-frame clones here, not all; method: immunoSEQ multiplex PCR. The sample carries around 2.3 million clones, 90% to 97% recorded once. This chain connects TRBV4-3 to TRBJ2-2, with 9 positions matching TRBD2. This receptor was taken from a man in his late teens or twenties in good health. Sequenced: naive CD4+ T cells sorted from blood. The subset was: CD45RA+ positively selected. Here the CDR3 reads CASSQGLAANTGELFF. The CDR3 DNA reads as TGCGCCAGCAGCCAAGGACTAGCGGCAAACACCGGGGAGCTGTTTTTT.